This T cell receptor beta chain was identified during a study of T cell repertoires in cytomegalovirus infection (dated by TCRdb to 2018 to 2020). Turning to the overall study: The HLA type of each donor mattered for the analysis, because public TCR beta signatures pointed to carriage of CMV infection along with the matching HLA type. General study outcomes and caveats: The ex vivo response was dominated by HLA-C-restricted CMV-specific TCR beta clonotypes, which also provided the single most frequent clonotype in two of eight donors. Cumulative frequency of public TCR beta family members discriminated carriers of CMV infection plus the relevant HLA type in this cohort and an independent roughly 330-donor cohort.

This clonotype appeared many times. This receptor's antigen is unknown. No much larger clonotype is one base removed from it; base qualities were not supplied. Including the terminal cysteine and phenylalanine, the CDR3 comprises 12 residues. The CDR3 DNA has 36 bases and is translated from base 1. Trimming removed 2 bases from V and 4 bases from J, leaving 5 bases between the germline ends. In the germline V gene, CDR1 corresponds to SGHVS and CDR2 to FQNEAQ. The sequencer listed for this sample is Illumina HiSeq 1500. TCRdb's own reprocessing of the public reads used fastp at Q25 and MiXCR and kept productive beta chains. Rows with one shared CDR3 protein collapse into an entry with the most common genes and DNA. The table for this sample lists 350,000 to 450,000 distinct CDR3 sequences; roughly 18% of them were counted only once. The top ten hold 8.7% of the sample.

Sequencing was performed on PBMCs. The rearrangement joined TRBV7-8 to TRBJ2-5; no D gene is confidently identified. The TCR comes from a human donor in good health (CMV status not recorded). Some clones in this sample may be carry-over from other donors' samples. The sequenced DNA is TGTGCCAGCAGCTTAAGGGTAGAGACCCAGTACTTC. Its protein product is CASSLRVETQYF. Outside the CDR3, residues come from the reference TRBV7-8 and TRBJ2-5 proteins, so the full variable domain is: GAGVSQSPRYKVAKRGQDVALRCDPISGHVSLFWYQQALGQGPEFLTYFQNEAQLDKSGLPSDRFFAERPEGSVSTLKIQRTQQEDSAVYLCASSLRVETQYFGPGTRLLVL.